Shown below are 3 T cell receptor beta chains from a single sample sequenced in a study of T cells in Graves' hyperthyroidism and ophthalmopathy. Template material for amplifying TCR beta CDR3 regions consisted of RNA transcripts. Carried out on the TCR CDR3, a first-round RT-PCR used the HTBI primer set. MiXCR, applied by TCRdb to the multiplex PCR reads, yields one record per CDR3 protein. The sample carries roughly 720,000 distinct CDR3 sequences, roughly 17% recorded once. Input material: blood. These receptors were taken from a middle-aged man with Graves' hyperthyroidism.

This chain connects TRBV18 to TRBJ1-6, with TRBD1 as a possible D gene (6 bases). This CDR3 has 15 amino acids. V lost 3 bases and J 11 bases, leaving 17 bases between the germline ends. Germline V gives CDR1 KGHSH, CDR2 LQKENI. This chain's CDR3 is CASSPTQNRAAPLHF. The DNA for the CDR3 is TGTGCCAGCTCACCTACGCAAAACAGGGCCGCACCCCTCCACTTT. The full variable domain, its missing parts supplied by reference TRBV18 and TRBJ1-6, is NAGVMQNPRHLVRRRGQEARLRCSPMKGHSHVYWYRQLPEEGLKFMVYLQKENIIDESGMPKERFSAEFPKEGPSILRIQQVVRGDSAAYFCASSPTQNRAAPLHFGNGTRLTVT.

This clonotype appeared many times. The chain carries TRBV2 and TRBJ2-1, with no clear D. V was shortened by 4 bases and J by 9 bases, with 4 bases between the two germline ends. Germline assignment: CDR1 SNHLY and CDR2 FYNNEI. The CDR3 totals 10 residues. Here the CDR3 reads CASSAVEQFF. The CDR3 DNA is TGTGCCAGCAGTGCCGTTGAGCAGTTCTTC. The full variable domain, completed using reference TRBV2 and TRBJ2-1, is EPEVTQTPSHQVTQMGQEVILRCVPISNHLYFYWYRQILGQKVEFLVSFYNNEISEKSEIFDDQFSVERPDGSNFTLKIRSTKLEDSAMYFCASSAVEQFFGPGTRLTVL.

The genes are TRBV4-1 and TRBJ1-2; TRBD1 agrees at 9 bases. The germline gives CDR1 MGHRA, CDR2 YSYEKL. The length of the CDR3 is 11 residues. With 8 bases clipped from V and 8 bases from J, the junction kept 3 bases outside the gene matches. The CDR3 protein is CASEGQGGYTF. The DNA for the CDR3 is TGCGCCAGCGAGGGACAGGGAGGCTACACCTTC.